One sample yielded the 23 T cell receptor beta chains listed below, sequenced in a study of vaccination and CD4 T cells after COVID-19. No antigen is known for these receptors. An Oncomine TCR Beta short-read assay was used to sequence the DNA from cultured CD4+ T cells. TCRdb processed the PCR reads anew with MiXCR; each CDR3 protein has one entry. This sample has thousands of distinct CDR3 sequences, with about 18% found just once. Treatment noted: roughly ten-day PBMC culture with coronavirus spike peptide pools or control peptides (ViraFEST assay). CD4+ T cells that came from the unexposed donor were collected before the COVID-19 pandemic (2011-2018). The sequenced sample consisted of CD4+ T cells from blood, cultured in vitro. Receptors originate from a human donor in good health.

The chain is built from TRBV12-3 or TRBV12-4 and TRBJ1-2, with TRBD1 as a possible D gene (5 bases). The CDR3 consists of 17 residues. V was shortened by 5 bases and J by 0 bases, with 19 bases between the two germline ends. The CDR3 DNA follows: TGTGCCAGCAGTCCCCGCTTAATCCAGGGTGCTAACTATGGCTACACCTTC. This sequence encodes CASSPRLIQGANYGYTF.

The sample holds a few counts of this clonotype. The rearrangement joins TRBV5-1 to TRBJ2-7; 11 bases match TRBD2. CDR1 and CDR2 from the germline V gene are SGHRS and YFSETQ. This CDR3 comprises 15 residues. With V trimmed by 0 bases and J by 3 bases, 2 bases remained unmatched. DNA for the CDR3: TGCGCCAGCAGCTTGGGACTAGCGGGAAACTACGAGCAGTACTTC. It is translated as CASSLGLAGNYEQYF. The whole variable domain, remainder taken from reference TRBV5-1 and TRBJ2-7, is KAGVTQTPRYLIKTRGQQVTLSCSPISGHRSVSWYQQTPGQGLQFLFEYFSETQRNKGNFPGRFSGRQFSNSRSEMNVSTLELGDSALYLCASSLGLAGNYEQYFGPGTRLTVT.

The chain uses TRBV7-2 and TRBJ1-4; 7 positions agree with TRBD1. CDR1 SGHTA and CDR2 FQGNSA come from the germline V gene. V gave up 1 base and J gave up 4 bases; unmatched junction bases: 0. This CDR3 comprises 14 residues. The CDR3 loop is CASSLDRGNEKLFF. DNA for the CDR3: TGTGCCAGCAGCTTAGACAGGGGTAATGAAAAACTGTTTTTT.

This clonotype was seen a handful of times. V is TRBV7-2 and J is TRBJ1-1; D is undetermined. Germline V CDR1 and CDR2: SGHTA, FQGNSA. The V end lost 3 bases, the J end lost 5 bases, and 13 bases lay between the germline ends. CDR3 size: 14 residues. CDR3 nucleotide sequence: TGTGCCAGCAGCTTTTTGGGGTTGGATACTGAAGCTTTCTTT. It translates to CASSFLGLDTEAFF.

Only a few counts were recorded for this clonotype. The rearrangement joins TRBV10-3 to TRBJ1-1, with 10 bases lining up with TRBD1. Germline lookup yields CDR1 ENHRY and CDR2 SYGVKD. This CDR3 region has 14 residues. J gave up 4 bases and V 7 bases, and 6 bases lay outside the gene matches. For the CDR3, the DNA is TGTGCCATCAACTCGGACAGGGGGATCACTGAAGCTTTCTTT. Translation gives CAINSDRGITEAFF.

This clonotype is judged medium-sized. The J gene is TRBJ2-3, the V gene TRBV20-1, with TRBD2 matching 13 bases. This CDR3 comprises 16 residues. J gave up 5 bases and V 5 bases, and 10 bases lay outside the gene matches. Germline V gene sequence: CDR1 DFQATT, CDR2 SNEGSKA (reference sequence). Here the CDR3 DNA reads TGCAGTGCTGTAAGCGGGACTAGCGGGGAGGTAGATACGCAGTATTTT. Protein product: CSAVSGTSGEVDTQYF.

Judged by abundance, this clonotype is medium-sized. V gene TRBV27 combines with J gene TRBJ2-5, with 7 bases lining up with TRBD1. CDR3 length: 15 residues. Looked up from germline, CDR1 is MNHEY and CDR2 is SMNVEV (reference sequence). Unmatched junction bases numbered 5, after V lost 3 bases and J lost 1 base. The CDR3 region is CASSLGRGIQETQYF. The CDR3 nucleotides are TGTGCCAGCAGTTTGGGCAGGGGGATCCAAGAGACCCAGTACTTC.

This chain connects TRBV30 to TRBJ1-2; 8 bases match TRBD1. This CDR3 contains 13 residues. V gave up 2 bases and J gave up 8 bases; unmatched junction bases: 7. Germline CDR1 reads GTSNPN; CDR2 reads SVGIG (reference sequence). CDR3 sequence reads: CAWSPGQGEGYTF. For the CDR3, the DNA is TGTGCCTGGAGTCCAGGACAGGGTGAAGGCTACACCTTC.

The chain combines TRBV27 with TRBJ2-3; D possibly corresponds to TRBD2 (5 bases). CDR3 length equals 15 residues. V lost 3 bases, J lost 2 bases, and 12 bases lay in between. Germline loops: CDR1 MNHEY, CDR2 SMNVEV (reference sequence). The CDR3 sequence: CASSFARDSTDTQYF. CDR3 sequence (DNA): TGTGCCAGCAGTTTTGCCCGGGATTCCACAGATACGCAGTATTTT.

This clonotype was counted between two and nine times. V usage is TRBV12-3 or TRBV12-4 and J usage is TRBJ1-2; D might be TRBD1 (5 bases). Trimming shortened V by 3 bases and J by 8 bases, and 10 bases separated the two germline ends. The CDR3 is 12 residues long. The CDR3: CASSFGDGGYTF. The CDR3 DNA reads TGTGCCAGCAGTTTCGGGGACGGAGGCTACACCTTC.

V gene TRBV7-9 combines with J gene TRBJ2-5, with 8 bases identical to TRBD2. Germline V CDR1 and CDR2: SEHNR, FQNEAQ (reference sequence). The CDR3 runs to 18 residues. The J segment lost 4 bases and the V segment lost 5 bases, leaving 18 bases of the junction unmatched. CDR3 amino acids: CASSPSLRAGVFPETQYF. The CDR3 DNA reads TGTGCCAGCAGCCCCTCTCTAAGAGCGGGGGTCTTCCCAGAGACCCAGTACTTC.

This clonotype was seen more than once but under ten times. This chain connects TRBV7-2 to TRBJ1-2, with TRBD1 identical over 11 bases. The CDR3 length is 13 residues. CDR1 is SGHTA, CDR2 FQGNSA, per germline. Trimming took 4 bases from V and 7 from J; bases not matched to a gene: 2. The CDR3 nucleotides read TGTGCCAGCAGCTCTGGGACAGGGGGTGGCTACACCTTC. Protein product: CASSSGTGGGYTF.

The chain is built from TRBV7-2 and TRBJ2-6; D gene uncertain. Germline assignment: CDR1 SGHTA and CDR2 FQGNSA. V was trimmed by 8 bases and J by 0 bases, leaving 17 bases between them. The CDR3 length is 17 residues. As DNA, the CDR3 is TGTGCCAGCGAAGAGACAATACGCCCCTCTGGGGCCAACGTCCTGACTTTC. It yields the protein CASEETIRPSGANVLTF.

The chain combines TRBV27 with TRBJ2-3; D remains unclear. The CDR3 length is 14 residues. CDR1 and CDR2 (germline): MNHEY, SMNVEV (reference sequence). The germline V and J ends were trimmed by 6 bases and 4 bases, with 14 bases remaining between them. The CDR3 is CASRSFYGPDTQYF. The DNA for the CDR3 is TGTGCCAGCAGGTCCTTTTACGGTCCAGATACGCAGTATTTT.

The CDR3 nucleotides are TGCGCCAGCAGCCCCTCGTGGGGGAATCAGCCCCAGCATTTT. Amino acids: CASSPSWGNQPQHF. J is TRBJ1-5 and V is TRBV4-3, with a tentative D call TRBD1 (5 bases). Germline CDR1 is LGHNA and CDR2 is YSLEER. The CDR3 covers 14 residues. V was trimmed by 4 bases and J by 4 bases, leaving 11 bases between them.

This CDR3 reads CASSLSTGDAGTQYF. The CDR3 DNA is TGCGCCAGCAGCTTATCTACAGGGGACGCAGGTACGCAGTATTTT. J is TRBJ2-3 and V is TRBV5-1, with TRBD1 matching over 7 bases. J was trimmed by 8 bases and V by 2 bases; bases with no gene match: 11. The CDR3 extends over 15 amino acids. Germline CDR1 reads SGHRS; CDR2 reads YFSETQ.

The chain uses TRBV7-9 and TRBJ2-3; 9 positions match TRBD2. V was pared by 5 bases and J by 2 bases, with 5 bases of the junction left unmatched. Germline CDR1 is SEHNR and CDR2 is FQNEAQ (reference sequence). The CDR3 has 15 residues. The CDR3 sequence: CASSVTSGLTDTQYF. CDR3 nucleotide sequence: TGTGCCAGCAGCGTTACTAGCGGGCTCACAGATACGCAGTATTTT.

By share, this clonotype ranks as medium-sized. The genes are TRBV7-2 and TRBJ1-1, with D possibly matching TRBD1 (5 bases). The CDR3 has 13 amino acids. Germline CDR1 SGHTA, CDR2 FQGNSA. V was trimmed by 2 bases and J by 3 bases, leaving 7 bases between them. The chain's CDR3 is CASSLFRDTEAFF. CDR3 coding DNA: TGTGCCAGCAGCTTATTCAGGGACACTGAAGCTTTCTTT. The full variable domain, in which reference TRBV7-2 and TRBJ1-1 provide the parts outside the CDR3, is GAGVSQSPSNKVTEKGKDVELRCDPISGHTALYWYRQSLGQGLEFLIYFQGNSAPDKSGLPSDRFSAERTGGSVSTLTIQRTQQEDSAVYLCASSLFRDTEAFFGQGTRLTVV.

The chain links TRBV2 to TRBJ1-6, with TRBD1 identical over 8 bases. The CDR3 runs to 14 residues. Per the germline V gene, CDR1 is SNHLY and CDR2 is FYNNEI. After removal of 7 bases from V and 6 bases from J, the junction contained 5 bases not matched to a gene. The CDR3 spells CASIEQGVNSPLHF. In DNA, the CDR3 is TGTGCCAGCATCGAACAGGGGGTTAATTCACCCCTCCACTTT.

As for this clonotype: Germline and junction disagree at one end, which may indicate a read error. The chain uses TRBV30 and TRBJ1-2; no firm D call. This CDR3 region has 11 residues. Germline loops: CDR1 GTSNPN, CDR2 SVGIG (reference sequence). The CDR3 sequence: CAWSEHYGHTF. Here the CDR3 DNA reads TGTGCCTGGAGTGAACACTATGGCCACACCTTC.

This clonotype was observed a few times. The chain recombines TRBV18 with TRBJ2-3; 7 nucleotides agree with TRBD2. With 6 bases clipped from V and 6 bases from J, the junction kept 9 bases outside the gene matches. This CDR3 region has 14 residues. Germline V lookup: CDR1 KGHSH, CDR2 LQKENI. The CDR3 spells CASSRGESGDTQYF. The CDR3 bases are TGTGCCAGCTCCCGGGGGGAGTCTGGGGATACGCAGTATTTT.

This clonotype has just a few counts. The chain combines TRBV6-5 with TRBJ2-7; the match to TRBD1 covers 11 bases. This CDR3 has 15 residues. J gave up 6 bases and V 2 bases, and 6 bases lay outside the gene matches. Germline CDR1 MNHEY, CDR2 SVGAGI. This CDR3 reads CASSYRGTGGFEQYF. The CDR3 bases are TGTGCCAGCAGTTACCGAGGGACAGGGGGATTCGAGCAGTACTTC.

This sequence joins TRBV5-8 and TRBJ1-3; D call uncertain. Germline V gene lookup returns CDR1 SGHTS and CDR2 YDEGEE. This CDR3 has 17 residues. V gave up 0 bases and J gave up 0 bases, with 13 bases separating them. The chain's CDR3 is CASSLEVAVGSGNTIYF. CDR3 nucleotides: TGTGCCAGCAGCTTGGAGGTCGCGGTTGGCTCTGGAAACACCATATATTTT.